These 16 T cell receptor beta chains originate from one sample sequenced in a study of T cells in Graves' hyperthyroidism and ophthalmopathy. What was amplified from RNA transcripts were TCR beta CDR3 regions. The primer set for the first-round RT-PCR of the TCR CDR3 was HTBI. TCRdb recomputed calls from the multiplex PCR reads with MiXCR, one row per CDR3 protein. The sample consists of some 550,000 distinct CDR3 sequences, less than 25% of them appearing once. The sample comprised blood. The source is a man aged 18 to 35 with Graves' hyperthyroidism.

This clonotype has a count of ten or more. The V call is TRBV5-1, the J call TRBJ1-1; D might be TRBD1 (5 bases). The CDR3 length is 14 residues. Per the germline V gene, CDR1 is SGHRS and CDR2 is YFSETQ. V was cut by 4 bases and J by 1 base, with 11 bases left in between. The CDR3 DNA reads as TGCGCCAGCAGCCCGGGACCGACGAACACTGAAGCTTTCTTT. Protein: CASSPGPTNTEAFF.

This clonotype was recorded at least ten times. The CDR3 DNA follows: TGCGCCAGCAGCTGGGACAGAGGTAACACTGAAGCTTTCTTT. As protein: CASSWDRGNTEAFF. V is TRBV5-1 and J is TRBJ1-1; TRBD1 agrees at 7 bases. Germline trimming cut 3 bases from V and 2 bases from J; bases unmatched to any gene: 4. From germline, CDR1 is SGHRS and CDR2 YFSETQ. The CDR3 consists of 14 residues.

The rearrangement links TRBV6-5 to TRBJ1-1, with D possibly TRBD1 on 5 matching bases. CDR1 MNHEY and CDR2 SVGAGI come from the germline V gene. V dropped 3 bases and J dropped 0 bases, with 14 bases sitting between them. The CDR3 has 16 amino acids. The CDR3 loop reads CASSYWDHGVNTEAFF. The CDR3 region has the DNA TGTGCCAGCAGTTATTGGGACCACGGGGTGAACACTGAAGCTTTCTTT.

J is TRBJ2-7 and V is TRBV7-2, with TRBD1 as a possible D gene (6 bases). The CDR3 covers 15 residues. Germline V gives CDR1 SGHTA, CDR2 FQGNSA. V lost 1 base and J lost 4, with 14 bases in between. The CDR3 DNA reads TGTGCCAGCAGCTTAGTCCGACAGGTTCCTTACGAGCAGTACTTC. This translates into CASSLVRQVPYEQYF.

The chain recombines TRBV5-1 with TRBJ1-1; possible D gene TRBD1, 5 bases. V was trimmed by 0 bases and J by 1 base, leaving 10 bases between them. The CDR3 runs to 15 residues. Germline V gene sequence: CDR1 SGHRS, CDR2 YFSETQ. CDR3 nucleotides: TGCGCCAGCAGCTTGGTTTACAGGTCGAACACTGAAGCTTTCTTT. It specifies CASSLVYRSNTEAFF.

The chain joins TRBV25-1 to TRBJ2-5, with 8 bases lining up with TRBD1. V gave up 0 bases and J gave up 1 base; unmatched junction bases: 10. The CDR3 runs 18 residues. Germline V CDR1 and CDR2: MGHDK, SYGVNS. CDR3 protein: CASSEYIGGTGFQETQYF. DNA for the CDR3: TGTGCCAGCAGTGAATATATAGGAGGGACAGGCTTCCAAGAGACCCAGTACTTC.

This clonotype was counted at least ten times. This chain joins TRBV30 and TRBJ1-2; maybe TRBD1 (5 bases). This CDR3 is 11 amino acids long. Between the trimmed V and J ends, which lost 1 base and 5 bases, there was a span of 5 bases. CDR1 and CDR2 from the germline V gene are GTSNPN and SVGIG (reference sequence). The CDR3 region is CAWSAGYGYTF. CDR3 bases: TGTGCCTGGAGTGCAGGGTATGGCTACACCTTC.

This clonotype was detected ten times or more. The chain is built from TRBV12-3 or TRBV12-4 and TRBJ1-2; 7 positions match TRBD1. Unmatched junction bases numbered 5, after V lost 3 bases and J lost 7 bases. This CDR3 contains 13 residues. CDR3 sequence reads: CASSFSGGRGYTF. CDR3 DNA sequence: TGTGCCAGCAGTTTTTCAGGGGGTCGTGGCTACACCTTC.

This clonotype was counted at least ten times. The chain joins TRBV12-3 or TRBV12-4 to TRBJ2-7; 8 nucleotides align to TRBD1. V was pared by 5 bases and J by 2 bases, with 2 bases of the junction left unmatched. The CDR3 runs to 13 residues. The DNA for the CDR3 is TGTGCCAGCAGTCAGGGGGCGACCTACGAGCAGTACTTC. This codes for CASSQGATYEQYF.

Notes on this clonotype: With a much larger clone just one base away, this may be a read error. The CDR3 region has the DNA TGTGCCATCGAAGGGGCCGGAGCAAATCAGCCCCAGCATTTT. Translating gives CAIEGAGANQPQHF. This chain joins TRBV28 and TRBJ1-5; D possibly corresponds to TRBD1 (5 bases). Trimming left V 10 bases short and J 4 bases short, with 17 bases between. There are 14 residues in the CDR3. Per the germline V gene, CDR1 is MDHEN and CDR2 is SYDVKM.

This clonotype was recorded many times. The chain couples TRBV28 to TRBJ2-7; TRBD2 matches 9 bases. J lost 9 bases, V lost 6 bases, and 9 bases had no gene match. There are 13 residues in the CDR3. Germline V CDR1 and CDR2: MDHEN, SYDVKM. The CDR3: CASSPKGLAPQYF. The CDR3 DNA sequence: TGTGCCAGCAGCCCCAAGGGACTAGCCCCGCAGTACTTC.

This clonotype was recorded at least ten times. The V and J genes are TRBV12-3 or TRBV12-4 and TRBJ1-1; D is unresolved. The CDR3 length is 13 residues. V was trimmed by 4 bases and J by 6 bases, leaving 12 bases between them. CDR3 nucleotide sequence: TGTGCCAGCAGTTCCGGGGTGCCACCTGAAGCTTTCTTT. Translating it yields CASSSGVPPEAFF.

There are many counts of this clonotype. The chain joins TRBV19 to TRBJ2-7, with 10 bases lining up with TRBD2. After removal of 5 bases from V and 0 bases from J, the junction contained 7 bases not matched to a gene. This CDR3 comprises 16 residues. Germline V CDR1 and CDR2: LNHDA, SQIVND (reference sequence). In DNA, the CDR3 is TGTGCCAGTAGTTGGTCTAGCGGGGGCCTCTCCTACGAGCAGTACTTC. Its translation is CASSWSSGGLSYEQYF.

This clonotype has a count of ten or more. V usage is TRBV19 and J usage is TRBJ1-1; no definite D call. The CDR3 covers 12 residues. V lost 6 bases, J lost 4 bases, and 9 bases lay in between. CDR1 LNHDA and CDR2 SQIVND come from the germline V gene (reference sequence). The CDR3 nucleotides read TGTGCCAGTAGCCTGTCGAGCACTGAAGCTTTCTTT. This translates into CASSLSSTEAFF.

This clonotype was observed a handful of times. CDR3 residues: CSAGGLQETQYF. The CDR3 nucleotides are TGCAGTGCTGGGGGACTACAAGAGACCCAGTACTTC. The chain recombines TRBV20-1 with TRBJ2-5; 7 positions match TRBD2. This CDR3 is 12 amino acids long. CDR1 and CDR2 (germline): DFQATT, SNEGSKA (reference sequence). With 5 bases clipped from V and 2 bases from J, the junction kept 2 bases outside the gene matches.

The table lists this clonotype with many counts. The chain combines TRBV11-2 with TRBJ2-7; 10 nucleotides line up with TRBD2. The trim removed 5 bases at V and 4 bases at J, leaving 8 bases unmatched. This CDR3 has 15 residues. CDR1 and CDR2 from the germline V gene are SGHAT and FQNNGV. Written as DNA, the CDR3 is TGTGCCAGCAGCCTCACTAGCGGGGTTAGTTACGAGCAGTACTTC. It encodes CASSLTSGVSYEQYF.